The rows below give T cell receptor beta chains drawn from one sample of a study of T cell repertoires in cytomegalovirus infection. MiXCR, applied by TCRdb to the reads, yields one record per CDR3 protein. The sample contains over 300,000 distinct CDR3 sequences, roughly 16% of which appear only once. The sample consisted of PBMCs. These receptors were taken from a human donor in good health (CMV status not recorded). Some clones in this sample may be carry-over from other donors' samples. CDR3s include the opening cysteine and the closing phenylalanine or tryptophan. A D gene is named only where the DNA matches it firmly. Only part of the rows carry a size: once, few, many, or a class if the clone is expanded.

D gene | J gene | clone size | V gene | CDR3 protein | CDR3 DNA
TRBD2 | TRBJ2-1 | many | TRBV6-2/TRBV6-3 | CASSGLAGPYNEQFF | TGTGCCAGCAGTGGGCTAGCGGGGCCCTACAATGAGCAGTTCTTC
NA | TRBJ2-3 | NA | TRBV7-9 | CASSLSHTQYF | TGTGCCAGCAGCTTATCTCATACGCAGTATTTT
NA | TRBJ2-7 | NA | TRBV2 | CASSRTASGQYF | TGTGCCAGCAGTAGGACGGCCTCCGGGCAGTACTTC
NA | TRBJ2-1 | few | TRBV20-1 | CSARDSGEQFF | TGCAGTGCTAGAGATTCAGGAGAGCAGTTCTTC
TRBD1 | TRBJ1-3 | NA | TRBV28 | CASLSTGDGSGNTIYF | TGTGCCAGCCTATCGACAGGGGATGGTTCTGGAAACACCATATATTTT
NA | TRBJ2-3 | NA | TRBV28 | CASRSQVGVRTQYF | TGTGCCAGCAGATCCCAGGTGGGGGTCCGTACGCAGTATTTT
TRBD1 | TRBJ1-3 | NA | TRBV20-1 | CSARPLGQLSGNTIYF | TGCAGTGCAAGACCTCTGGGACAGCTCTCTGGAAACACCATATATTTT
NA | TRBJ2-3 | NA | TRBV5-1 | CASSLDRQFQYF | TGCGCCAGCAGCTTGGACAGACAATTCCAGTATTTT
NA | TRBJ2-5 | NA | TRBV27 | CASSLREQETQYF | TGTGCCAGCAGTTTAAGGGAGCAAGAGACCCAGTACTTC
TRBD2 | TRBJ2-2 | few | TRBV9 | CASSARQLAGGPRTGELFF | TGTGCCAGCAGCGCCCGTCAGCTAGCGGGGGGCCCCAGGACCGGGGAGCTGTTTTTT
NA | TRBJ2-1 | few | TRBV28 | CASSLSSDYNEQFF | TGTGCCAGCAGTTTATCGTCGGATTACAATGAGCAGTTCTTC
NA | TRBJ2-7 | few | TRBV9 | CASSVGPDGYEQYF | TGTGCCAGCAGCGTAGGCCCCGACGGCTACGAGCAGTACTTC
NA | TRBJ2-2 | few | TRBV2 | CASSQGPAGELFF | TGTGCCAGCAGCCAAGGGCCAGCCGGGGAGCTGTTTTTT
TRBD2 | TRBJ2-3 | many | TRBV15 | CARGLAGGLVPITDTQYF | TGTGCCCGAGGGCTAGCGGGGGGGCTGGTCCCCATCACAGATACGCAGTATTTT
NA | TRBJ1-5 | few | TRBV19 | CASRGPFFGSNQPQHF | TGTGCCAGTCGAGGACCGTTTTTTGGGAGCAATCAGCCCCAGCATTTT
NA | TRBJ2-3 | few | TRBV7-9 | CASPGGLTDTQYF | TGTGCCAGCCCCGGGGGCCTCACAGATACGCAGTATTTT
TRBD1 | TRBJ1-1 | few | TRBV12-3/TRBV12-4 | CASCRGGTMNTEAFF | TGTGCCAGCTGCAGGGGGGGGACCATGAACACTGAAGCTTTCTTT
TRBD1 | TRBJ1-4 | many | TRBV6-6 | CASSYSIQGEGLNEKLFF | TGTGCCAGCAGTTACTCGATACAGGGGGAGGGCCTAAATGAAAAACTGTTTTTT
NA | TRBJ2-5 | NA | TRBV5-6 | CASSPLGHRGGQETQYF | TGTGCCAGCAGCCCGCTGGGTCACAGGGGAGGGCAAGAGACCCAGTACTTC
NA | TRBJ2-7 | few | TRBV6-2/TRBV6-3 | CASSYGGVNSYEQYF | TGTGCCAGCAGTTACGGGGGAGTCAATTCCTACGAGCAGTACTTC
TRBD1 | TRBJ1-1 | many | TRBV10-3 | CAISESEGSGGNTEAFF | TGTGCCATCAGTGAGTCTGAGGGGTCAGGGGGTAACACTGAAGCTTTCTTT
TRBD1 | TRBJ1-5 | NA | TRBV18 | CASSGQGANQPQHF | TGTGCCAGCTCGGGACAGGGGGCGAATCAGCCCCAGCATTTT
NA | TRBJ1-2 | NA | TRBV5-3 | CASSLGWGRTGFSPGYTF | TGTGCCAGCAGCTTGGGGTGGGGTAGAACGGGATTTTCTCCTGGCTACACCTTC
TRBD1 | TRBJ2-4 | many | TRBV12-3/TRBV12-4 | CASSWGTGNIQYF | TGTGCCAGCAGTTGGGGGACAGGGAACATTCAGTACTTC
NA | TRBJ2-3 | few | TRBV2 | CASSQLVLADTQYF | TGTGCCAGCAGTCAACTAGTCCTCGCAGATACGCAGTATTTT
NA | TRBJ2-7 | NA | TRBV2 | CASSEFGSSYEQYF | TGTGCCAGCAGTGAATTCGGCAGTTCCTACGAGCAGTACTTC
NA | TRBJ2-1 | NA | TRBV7-2 | CASSQPSSYNEQFF | TGTGCCAGCAGCCAACCGAGCTCCTACAATGAGCAGTTCTTC
NA | TRBJ1-6 | many | TRBV5-5 | CASSLVEGFFLDSPLHF | TGTGCCAGCAGCCTCGTCGAGGGGTTCTTCTTGGATTCACCCCTCCACTTT
NA | TRBJ1-1 | many | TRBV28 | CASTEDTNTEAFF | TGTGCCAGCACCGAGGACACGAACACTGAAGCTTTCTTT
NA | TRBJ2-1 | few | TRBV2 | CASSLDYPNEQFF | TGTGCCAGCAGCCTTGACTACCCCAATGAGCAGTTCTTC
NA | TRBJ1-6 | many | TRBV28 | CASSFRGRQNSPLHF | TGTGCCAGCAGTTTCCGGGGACGGCAAAATTCACCCCTCCACTTT
NA | TRBJ1-1 | once | TRBV4-3 | CASSQDRFSNTEAFF | TGCGCCAGCAGCCAAGACAGGTTCTCGAACACTGAAGCTTTCTTT
NA | TRBJ2-1 | NA | TRBV5-1 | CASSKITGWIINEQFF | TGCGCCAGCAGCAAAATCACAGGGTGGATTATCAATGAGCAGTTCTTC
NA | TRBJ2-7 | NA | TRBV6-6 | CASRKVAQGSEQYF | TGTGCCAGCAGAAAGGTTGCCCAGGGAAGCGAGCAGTACTTC
NA | TRBJ1-2 | many | TRBV5-4 | CASSLGQSNYGYTF | TGTGCCAGCAGCTTGGGACAGAGTAACTATGGCTACACCTTC
NA | TRBJ2-6 | NA | TRBV20-1 | CSARETAGANVLTF | TGCAGTGCTAGAGAGACGGCTGGGGCCAACGTCCTGACTTTC
TRBD2 | TRBJ2-1 | few | TRBV9 | CASSVTTSGLPEQFF | TGTGCCAGCAGCGTTACGACTAGCGGTCTTCCCGAGCAGTTCTTC
TRBD2 | TRBJ2-3 | few | TRBV28 | CASSLYTSGARTDTQYF | TGTGCCAGCAGTTTATATACTAGCGGGGCGAGAACAGATACGCAGTATTTT
NA | TRBJ1-2 | many | TRBV10-3 | CAISAQGKGILGYTF | TGTGCCATCAGTGCTCAGGGTAAGGGGATTCTCGGCTACACCTTC
NA | TRBJ2-7 | few | TRBV20-1 | CSASSGLGDYEQYF | TGCAGTGCTAGTTCCGGGTTAGGAGACTACGAGCAGTACTTC
NA | TRBJ2-7 | few | TRBV28 | CASSPGAVYEQYF | TGTGCCAGCAGCCCCGGGGCGGTCTACGAGCAGTACTTC
NA | TRBJ1-2 | few | TRBV6-5 | CASSYPPVTLF | TGTGCCAGCAGTTACCCTCCAGTTACTCTCTTC
NA | TRBJ1-3 | few | TRBV7-2 | CASSPGRNSGNTIYF | TGTGCCAGCAGCCCGGGACGGAACTCTGGAAACACCATATATTTT
NA | TRBJ2-7 | few | TRBV5-1 | CASSETASRYEQYF | TGCGCCAGCAGCGAGACAGCGTCCCGCTACGAGCAGTACTTC
TRBD1 | TRBJ2-7 | NA | TRBV28 | CASSLPGGRSYEQYF | TGTGCCAGCAGTTTACCAGGGGGAAGGAGTTACGAGCAGTACTTC
NA | TRBJ1-1 | NA | TRBV7-7 | CASSLAAHTEAFF | TGTGCTAGCAGCTTAGCGGCACACACTGAAGCTTTCTTT
NA | TRBJ1-2 | NA | TRBV28 | CASSLGGSLTNYGYTF | TGTGCCAGCAGTTTGGGTGGCAGCCTCACTAACTATGGCTACACCTTC
NA | TRBJ2-5 | many | TRBV7-2 | CASSWTVRTQYF | TGTGCCAGCAGCTGGACAGTAAGGACCCAGTACTTC
TRBD1 | TRBJ2-1 | many | TRBV28 | CASSGGQVSYNEQFF | TGTGCCAGCAGTGGCGGACAGGTCTCCTACAATGAGCAGTTCTTC
TRBD2 | TRBJ2-1 | many | TRBV12-3/TRBV12-4 | CASHGILAGGPSSYNEQFF | TGTGCCAGCCACGGAATACTAGCGGGGGGACCGAGCTCCTACAATGAGCAGTTCTTC
NA | TRBJ1-2 | many | TRBV7-9 | CASSLGGRTNYGYTF | TGTGCCAGCAGCTTAGGAGGGCGAACTAACTATGGCTACACCTTC
NA | TRBJ1-1 | NA | TRBV12-3/TRBV12-4 | CASRPGWGARAFF | TGTGCCAGCAGGCCCGGGTGGGGGGCGCGAGCTTTCTTT
TRBD1 | TRBJ1-2 | many | TRBV7-2 | CASSPNQQTRDRGYYGYTF | TGTGCCAGCAGCCCAAACCAACAAACCCGGGACAGGGGGTACTATGGCTACACCTTC
TRBD1 | TRBJ1-1 | many | TRBV20-1 | CSGRQGQGYTEAFF | TGCAGTGGAAGACAGGGACAGGGGTACACTGAAGCTTTCTTT
NA | TRBJ2-1 | many | TRBV12-3/TRBV12-4 | CASSSLAYNEQFF | TGTGCCAGCAGTTCCTTGGCCTACAATGAGCAGTTCTTC